Shown below are 11 T cell receptor beta chains from a single sample sequenced in a study of read filtering for tumor transcriptome and immune sequencing. Molecular barcoded adaptors covering alpha/delta and beta/gamma chains were used on 400 to 450 ng RNA. TCRdb analysed the reads with MiXCR anew, one entry per CDR3 protein. The data show around 140,000 distinct CDR3 sequences, around 13% seen once. The sequenced material came from a population of CD138-negative cells sorted from bone marrow. These receptors came from a donor at least 40 years old with multiple myeloma.

This clonotype appeared many times. The chain carries TRBV20-1 and TRBJ2-2; 10 bases match TRBD2. The CDR3 has 17 amino acids. J lost 0 bases, V lost 4 bases, and 8 bases had no gene match. CDR1 and CDR2 (germline): DFQATT, SNEGSKA (reference sequence). This chain's CDR3 is CSAMGLAGVSNTGELFF. CDR3 DNA: TGCAGTGCTATGGGGCTAGCGGGAGTCTCGAACACCGGGGAGCTGTTTTTT.

In this sample, this clonotype turned up a few times. The V and J genes are TRBV10-2 and TRBJ2-4; 13 bases are a match to TRBD2. V shed 8 bases and J 9 bases; nucleotides not matched to a gene: 10. Germline CDR1 and CDR2: WSHSY and SAAADI. The CDR3 has 15 residues. The CDR3 loop reads CASGLAGAVGAIQYF. In DNA form, the CDR3 reads TGCGCCAGCGGACTAGCGGGAGCGGTAGGGGCCATTCAGTACTTC.

This clonotype has a handful of counts. V and J are TRBV7-2 and TRBJ2-2, with 10 bases lining up with TRBD2. The CDR3 loop spans 16 amino acids. Germline V CDR1 and CDR2: SGHTA, FQGNSA. Trimming removed 5 bases from V and 0 bases from J; junction bases left unmatched: 3. The CDR3, as DNA: TGTGCCAGCAGCGGTCTAGCGGGAGCGAACACCGGGGAGCTGTTTTTT. Amino acids: CASSGLAGANTGELFF.

The table lists this clonotype with many counts. The chain uses TRBV9 and TRBJ2-5; possibly TRBD2 for D (6 bases). This CDR3 region has 15 residues. Germline V gene data show CDR1 as SGDLS and CDR2 as YYNGEE. Trimming pared 4 bases from V and 0 bases from J, leaving 13 bases between. The CDR3 region has the DNA TGTGCCAGCAGCTCTCGGACTACCAACCAAGAGACCCAGTACTTC. It codes for CASSSRTTNQETQYF. Full variable domain (outside the CDR3, taken from reference TRBV9 and TRBJ2-5): DSGVTQTPKHLITATGQRVTLRCSPRSGDLSVYWYQQSLDQGLQFLIQYYNGEERAKGNILERFSAQQFPDLHSELNLSSLELGDSALYFCASSSRTTNQETQYFGPGTRLLVL.

This clonotype showed up many times. The V call is TRBV6-5, the J call TRBJ2-3, with D unclear. The CDR3 is 15 residues long. Trimming removed 2 bases at V and 0 bases at J, with 9 bases between. CDR1 is MNHEY and CDR2 is SVGAGI in the germline V gene. The CDR3 sequence is CASSYRHVSTDTQYF. For the CDR3, the DNA is TGTGCCAGCAGTTACCGACATGTCAGCACAGATACGCAGTATTTT.

Ten or more counts support this clonotype. The rearrangement joins TRBV29-1 to TRBJ2-3, with D perhaps matching TRBD2 (5 bases). This CDR3 has 13 residues. V lost 4 bases to trimming and J lost 2 bases, with 10 bases between them. Looked up from germline, CDR1 is SQVTM and CDR2 is ANQGSEA. The CDR3 DNA is TGCAGCGTTGGGGGAGCCACCACAGATACGCAGTATTTT. Translation: CSVGGATTDTQYF.

There are many counts of this clonotype. V is TRBV7-2 and J is TRBJ2-3; 7 bases fit TRBD1. Germline V lookup: CDR1 SGHTA, CDR2 FQGNSA. The J segment lost 2 bases and the V segment lost 5 bases, leaving 13 bases of the junction unmatched. The CDR3 consists of 17 residues. In DNA form, the CDR3 reads TGTGCCAGCAGCCTAAACTCCCGGGGACAGCACACAGATACGCAGTATTTT. This codes for CASSLNSRGQHTDTQYF.

In its sample, this clonotype was seen many times. J is TRBJ2-5 and V is TRBV19; D not certain. CDR1 and CDR2 from the germline V gene are LNHDA and SQIVND (reference sequence). Trimming removed 3 bases at V and 3 bases at J, with 8 bases between. The CDR3 loop spans 13 amino acids. CDR3 loop: CASSIVAEETQYF. The CDR3 coding sequence is TGTGCCAGTAGTATCGTGGCCGAAGAGACCCAGTACTTC.

This clonotype showed up just a few times. V usage is TRBV2 and J usage is TRBJ2-7; the D gene is possibly TRBD1 (6 bases). CDR1 SNHLY and CDR2 FYNNEI come from the germline V gene. The CDR3 is 12 residues long. The V gene lost 5 bases and the J gene lost 1 base, with 6 bases spanning the gap. CDR3 protein: CASSTGSYEQYF. CDR3 nucleotides: TGTGCCAGCAGTACAGGGTCCTACGAGCAGTACTTC.

This clonotype was picked up many times. The chain carries TRBV6-2 or TRBV6-3 and TRBJ1-5; D might be TRBD1 (5 bases). This CDR3 spans 12 amino acids. In germline, CDR1 is MNHEY, CDR2 SVGEGT. Trimming removed 8 bases at V and 3 bases at J, with 8 bases between. The DNA for the CDR3 is TGTGCCAGCGGGACGACCAATCAGCCCCAGCATTTT. This gives the protein CASGTTNQPQHF.

Many counts were recorded for this clonotype. The CDR3 sequence: CASKDLPTEPDTQYF. The CDR3 coding sequence is TGTGCCAGCAAGGACTTACCCACCGAACCAGATACGCAGTATTTT. The chain recombines TRBV6-1 with TRBJ2-3; a possible D gene is TRBD2 (5 bases). This CDR3 is built from 15 residues. The germline V and J ends were trimmed by 7 bases and 4 bases, with 18 bases remaining between them. CDR1 and CDR2 (germline): MNHNS, SASEGT.